This is a list of T cell receptor beta chains from one sample in a study of identical twins. TCRdb re-called the 5' RACE reads with MiXCR, one entry per CDR3 protein. This table holds a few hundred thousand distinct CDR3 sequences, about 8% found once. These same data were also listed under a study on yellow fever vaccine responses in identical twins.

Sequences were obtained from CD8+ T cells sorted from blood. The receptors originated from a woman between 18 and 30 years old in good health. Both conserved end residues are part of each CDR3. The D gene is left open where the match is weak. Clone size is stated in some rows and not others, as once, few, many or a class when expanded.

D gene: TRBD2
V gene: TRBV6-2/TRBV6-3
J gene: TRBJ2-3
clone size: many
CDR3 protein: CASSSPAGGGTDTQYF
CDR3 DNA: TGTGCCAGCAGTTCGCCAGCGGGAGGGGGCACAGATACGCAGTATTTT

D gene: NA
V gene: TRBV27
J gene: TRBJ2-7
clone size: few
CDR3 protein: CASSSRISTYEQYF
CDR3 DNA: TGTGCCAGCAGTTCTCGGATCTCAACCTACGAGCAGTACTTC

D gene: TRBD1
V gene: TRBV28
J gene: TRBJ2-3
clone size: many
CDR3 protein: CASSLEGARIPDTQYF
CDR3 DNA: TGTGCCAGCAGTTTAGAGGGGGCGAGGATCCCAGATACGCAGTATTTT

D gene: NA
V gene: TRBV11-2
J gene: TRBJ2-1
clone size: few
CDR3 protein: CASQSPPDWIRGNEQFF
CDR3 DNA: TGTGCCAGCCAATCTCCCCCAGATTGGATTAGGGGCAATGAGCAGTTCTTC

D gene: TRBD2
V gene: TRBV12-3/TRBV12-4
J gene: TRBJ2-1
clone size: many
CDR3 protein: CASSHGTSGPREEQFF
CDR3 DNA: TGTGCCAGCAGCCACGGGACTAGCGGGCCTCGCGAGGAGCAGTTCTTC

D gene: NA
V gene: TRBV27
J gene: TRBJ2-5
clone size: few
CDR3 protein: CASGIGTQYF
CDR3 DNA: TGTGCCAGCGGAATTGGGACCCAGTACTTC

D gene: NA
V gene: TRBV30
J gene: TRBJ2-7
clone size: few
CDR3 protein: CAWSVNREGEQYF
CDR3 DNA: TGTGCCTGGAGTGTAAACAGGGAAGGCGAGCAGTACTTC

D gene: NA
V gene: TRBV4-2
J gene: TRBJ2-7
clone size: NA
CDR3 protein: CASSQGAPNYEQYF
CDR3 DNA: TGTGCCAGCAGCCAAGGGGCCCCAAACTACGAGCAGTACTTC

D gene: TRBD1
V gene: TRBV28
J gene: TRBJ2-5
clone size: many
CDR3 protein: CASSSPGQGVQETQYF
CDR3 DNA: TGTGCCAGCAGTTCTCCGGGACAGGGGGTACAAGAGACCCAGTACTTC

D gene: TRBD2
V gene: TRBV9
J gene: TRBJ2-3
clone size: NA
CDR3 protein: CASSVLAGDTDTQYF
CDR3 DNA: TGTGCCAGCAGCGTTCTAGCGGGGGATACAGATACGCAGTATTTT

D gene: NA
V gene: TRBV5-1
J gene: TRBJ1-4
clone size: few
CDR3 protein: CASRDGHGEKLFF
CDR3 DNA: TGCGCCAGCAGGGACGGACACGGTGAAAAACTGTTTTTT

D gene: NA
V gene: TRBV6-2/TRBV6-3
J gene: TRBJ2-1
clone size: NA
CDR3 protein: CATEFGANEQFF
CDR3 DNA: TGTGCCACCGAGTTTGGAGCCAATGAGCAGTTCTTC

D gene: NA
V gene: TRBV12-5
J gene: TRBJ2-7
clone size: NA
CDR3 protein: CASGLAVSPRDF
CDR3 DNA: TGTGCTAGTGGTTTGGCGGTGTCCCCGAGGGACTTC

D gene: NA
V gene: TRBV12-3/TRBV12-4
J gene: TRBJ2-1
clone size: few
CDR3 protein: CASTQKIAAYNEQFF
CDR3 DNA: TGTGCCAGCACACAAAAAATAGCGGCCTACAATGAGCAGTTCTTC

D gene: NA
V gene: TRBV20-1
J gene: TRBJ2-7
clone size: few
CDR3 protein: CSARDSSGDRSYEQYF
CDR3 DNA: TGCAGTGCTAGAGATTCGTCAGGGGATCGGTCCTACGAGCAGTACTTC

D gene: NA
V gene: TRBV7-2
J gene: TRBJ2-1
clone size: few
CDR3 protein: CASSFVVRDEQFF
CDR3 DNA: TGTGCCAGCAGCTTCGTAGTTCGCGATGAGCAGTTCTTC

D gene: TRBD1
V gene: TRBV27
J gene: TRBJ2-7
clone size: few
CDR3 protein: CASSRSFGQGTYEQYF
CDR3 DNA: TGTGCCAGCAGTCGAAGTTTCGGACAGGGGACCTACGAGCAGTACTTC

D gene: NA
V gene: TRBV27
J gene: TRBJ1-4
clone size: many
CDR3 protein: CASSLIGEGEKLFF
CDR3 DNA: TGTGCCAGCAGTTTAATCGGAGAGGGTGAAAAACTGTTTTTT

D gene: TRBD2
V gene: TRBV6-5
J gene: TRBJ2-5
clone size: NA
CDR3 protein: CASSYTGGSGFQETQYF
CDR3 DNA: TGTGCCAGCAGTTACACCGGAGGTAGCGGGTTCCAAGAGACCCAGTACTTC

D gene: NA
V gene: TRBV30
J gene: TRBJ2-2
clone size: NA
CDR3 protein: CAWSEHPNTGELFF
CDR3 DNA: TGTGCCTGGAGTGAGCATCCGAACACCGGGGAGCTGTTTTTT

D gene: NA
V gene: TRBV11-2
J gene: TRBJ2-3
clone size: NA
CDR3 protein: CASSFTSSRDADTQYF
CDR3 DNA: TGTGCCAGCAGCTTTACTAGTTCCCGTGATGCAGATACGCAGTATTTT

D gene: NA
V gene: TRBV15
J gene: TRBJ2-1
clone size: few
CDR3 protein: CATAVRRLDTYNEQFF
CDR3 DNA: TGTGCCACCGCAGTACGGAGGCTCGACACCTACAATGAGCAGTTCTTC

D gene: NA
V gene: TRBV20-1
J gene: TRBJ2-3
clone size: NA
CDR3 protein: CSAKLVDTQYF
CDR3 DNA: TGCAGTGCTAAACTAGTCGATACGCAGTATTTT

D gene: NA
V gene: TRBV7-2
J gene: TRBJ2-5
clone size: many
CDR3 protein: CASSQYLGEQETQYF
CDR3 DNA: TGTGCCAGCAGCCAATATTTGGGTGAACAAGAGACCCAGTACTTC

D gene: NA
V gene: TRBV27
J gene: TRBJ2-7
clone size: NA
CDR3 protein: CASSDRSGAYEQYF
CDR3 DNA: TGTGCCAGCAGCGACAGGTCAGGGGCCTACGAGCAGTACTTC

D gene: NA
V gene: TRBV28
J gene: TRBJ2-5
clone size: NA
CDR3 protein: CASSSLNQETQYF
CDR3 DNA: TGTGCCAGCAGTTCGTTGAACCAAGAGACCCAGTACTTC

D gene: NA
V gene: TRBV9
J gene: TRBJ2-2
clone size: few
CDR3 protein: CASRLRSDTGELFF
CDR3 DNA: TGTGCCAGCAGATTAAGGTCGGACACCGGGGAGCTGTTTTTT

D gene: NA
V gene: TRBV20-1
J gene: TRBJ2-1
clone size: few
CDR3 protein: CSAGGVREQFF
CDR3 DNA: TGCAGTGCCGGGGGAGTGCGCGAGCAGTTCTTC

D gene: NA
V gene: TRBV7-3
J gene: TRBJ2-3
clone size: NA
CDR3 protein: CAISHRTAGTVVTDTQYF
CDR3 DNA: TGTGCCATCAGTCATCGGACAGCAGGGACGGTCGTGACAGATACGCAGTATTTT